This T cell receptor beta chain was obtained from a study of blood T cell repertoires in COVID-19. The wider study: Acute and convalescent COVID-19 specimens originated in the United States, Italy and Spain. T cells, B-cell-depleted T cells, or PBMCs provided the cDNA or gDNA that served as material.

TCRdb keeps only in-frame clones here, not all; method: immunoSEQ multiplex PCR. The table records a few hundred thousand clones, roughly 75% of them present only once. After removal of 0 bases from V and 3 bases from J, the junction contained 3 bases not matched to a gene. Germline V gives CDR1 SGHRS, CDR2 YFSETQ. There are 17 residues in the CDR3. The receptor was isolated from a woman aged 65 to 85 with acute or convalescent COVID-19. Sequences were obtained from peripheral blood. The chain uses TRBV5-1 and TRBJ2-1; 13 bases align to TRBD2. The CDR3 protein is CASSLGTSGGLYNEQFF. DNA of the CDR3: TGCGCCAGCAGCTTGGGGACTAGCGGGGGCCTCTACAATGAGCAGTTCTTC.